A selection of T cell receptor beta chains follows, all from one sample in a study of early T cells in non-severe SARS-CoV-2 infection. Via MiXCR, TCRdb re-called the 5' RACE reads, giving one row per CDR3 protein. The sample contains under 40,000 distinct CDR3 sequences, 5.8% of which appear only once. Specimen: whole blood. These receptors all stem from an adult who was a healthcare worker with PCR-confirmed SARS-CoV-2 infection or an uninfected control (not recorded which). The CDR3 runs from the conserved cysteine through the conserved F or W. Fields, in order: clone size, J gene, D gene, V gene, CDR3 DNA, CDR3 protein. A D gene is named only where the DNA matches it firmly. The size field is filled for only some rows; it gives once, few, many or a size class.

.,TRBJ1-6,TRBD1,TRBV6-2/TRBV6-3,TGTGCCAGCAGCAGGAGAGCGGGACAGGGTAGTTCACCCCTCCACTTT,CASSRRAGQGSSPLHF
many,TRBJ1-2,.,TRBV18,TGTGCCAGCTCACCGCCACGGGGTGGCTATGGCTACACCTTC,CASSPPRGGYGYTF
.,TRBJ2-7,.,TRBV2,TGTGCCAGCATTGGACCGGGAGCCTACGAGCAGTACTTC,CASIGPGAYEQYF
medium-sized,TRBJ2-1,TRBD2,TRBV7-2,TGTGCCAGCAGCTTTAGAATAGCGGGTGACAATGAGCAGTTCTTC,CASSFRIAGDNEQFF
few,TRBJ2-7,.,TRBV29-1,TGCAGCGTTCCTGGAGGGACCCACGAGCAGTACTTC,CSVPGGTHEQYF
few,TRBJ2-2,TRBD2,TRBV2,TGTGCCAGCAGTGGCGTTGGGGCTAGCGGGACTAACACCGGGGAGCTGTTTTTT,CASSGVGASGTNTGELFF
many,TRBJ1-1,TRBD1,TRBV29-1,TGCAGCGTTGAACCCAGGACAGGTACTCGGGGAGCTTTCTTT,CSVEPRTGTRGAFF
many,TRBJ2-2,.,TRBV6-1,TGTGCCAGCAGTGAAGCGAAGTACAGCGTTAACACCGGGGAGCTGTTTTTT,CASSEAKYSVNTGELFF
many,TRBJ2-3,TRBD2,TRBV2,TGTGCCAGCAGAGGCCTAAGCGGGAGGTCGACAGATACGCAGTATTTT,CASRGLSGRSTDTQYF
many,TRBJ1-4,.,TRBV4-1,TGCGCCAGCAGCCTCGGCTGGAGGGGGGAAAAACTGTTTTTT,CASSLGWRGEKLFF
.,TRBJ2-7,TRBD1,TRBV10-3,TGTGCCATCAGACCCACCGGGACAGGGGACAACGAGCAGTACTTC,CAIRPTGTGDNEQYF
many,TRBJ2-4,.,TRBV20-1,TGCAGTGTCTCGTCGGGCGGTAGAGCCAAAAACATTCAGTACTTC,CSVSSGGRAKNIQYF
many,TRBJ1-1,.,TRBV4-2,TGTGCCAGCAGGCCCCCAGGGGAAACTGAAGCTTTCTTT,CASRPPGETEAFF
many,TRBJ2-7,TRBD1,TRBV7-8,TGTGCCAGCAGCTTGGCGGGACAGGGGGTTCGAGAGCAGTACTTC,CASSLAGQGVREQYF
many,TRBJ2-2,TRBD1,TRBV30,TGTGCCTACTCCGGGACAGGGGATGGGGAGCTGTTTTTT,CAYSGTGDGELFF
many,TRBJ2-1,TRBD2,TRBV6-5,TGTGCCAGCAGGCTAGGACTAGCGGGAGTGAATGAGCAGTTCTTC,CASRLGLAGVNEQFF
many,TRBJ2-2,.,TRBV12-3/TRBV12-4,TGTGCCAGCAGAACGAGCGGAACCGGGGAGCTGTTTTTT,CASRTSGTGELFF
many,TRBJ2-3,.,TRBV5-1,TGCGCCAGCAGAGGTCCTGGCGGCAGCACAGATACGCAGTATTTT,CASRGPGGSTDTQYF
few,TRBJ1-5,TRBD1,TRBV6-2/TRBV6-3,TGTGCCAGCAGCAACTCGGACAGGACGAATCAGCCCCAGCATTTT,CASSNSDRTNQPQHF
many,TRBJ1-2,.,TRBV30,TGTGCCTGGAGTCGGTCGGGCTATGGCTACACCTTC,CAWSRSGYGYTF
many,TRBJ1-1,.,TRBV6-5,TGTGCCAGCAGGTTGAGGGGGATCGCTGAAGCTTTCTTT,CASRLRGIAEAFF
many,TRBJ2-3,TRBD1,TRBV4-1,TGCGCCAGCAGCCAAGGACAGGGCCCAGCCGATACGCAGTATTTT,CASSQGQGPADTQYF
many,TRBJ2-1,TRBD1,TRBV20-1,TGCAGTGCTAGGGACAGGGGTTCCTACAATGAGCAGTTCTTC,CSARDRGSYNEQFF
many,TRBJ2-5,.,TRBV6-5,TGTGCCACAACTAGGCAAGAGACCCAGTACTTC,CATTRQETQYF
many,TRBJ2-2,TRBD1,TRBV7-2,TGTGCCAGCAGCTTAGGGTACAGGGGGCGAACCGGGGAGCTGTTTTTT,CASSLGYRGRTGELFF
many,TRBJ2-7,.,TRBV27,TGTGCCAGCAGTTCCCCAGCGGAGGGAAGGAGCGAGCAGTACTTC,CASSSPAEGRSEQYF
many,TRBJ2-7,TRBD2,TRBV4-1,TGCGCCAGCAGCCAAGAGCTGCTAGCGGGAGCAGGCGAGCAGTACTTC,CASSQELLAGAGEQYF
many,TRBJ2-2,.,TRBV27,TGTGCCAGCAGTTTACTCGGGGTGGGGGAGCTGTTTTTT,CASSLLGVGELFF
.,TRBJ2-3,TRBD1,TRBV11-1,TGTGCCAGCAGCTCTGGGTGGACAGGGGGCACAGATACGCAGTATTTT,CASSSGWTGGTDTQYF
.,TRBJ1-6,.,TRBV11-2,TGTGCCAGCAGCATCTTCCCGACAGGATCTCATAATTCACCCCTCCACTTT,CASSIFPTGSHNSPLHF
.,TRBJ1-2,TRBD1,TRBV10-2,TGCGCCAGCTACACCGGACAGGGCCTAAACTATGGCTACACCTTC,CASYTGQGLNYGYTF
many,TRBJ2-1,.,TRBV19,TGTGCCAAGACAGCTTACTACAATGAGCAGTTCTTC,CAKTAYYNEQFF
few,TRBJ1-4,.,TRBV7-9,TGTGCCAGCACACCGAGCGGAAAACTGTTTTTT,CASTPSGKLFF
many,TRBJ2-5,TRBD2,TRBV27,TGTGCCAGCAGCCCCCCCGGGGGGAGGCGAGAGACCCAGTACTTC,CASSPPGGRRETQYF
many,TRBJ1-1,.,TRBV14,TGTGCCAGCAGCCAAGGAAGAACTGAAGCTTTCTTT,CASSQGRTEAFF
few,TRBJ1-5,.,TRBV7-2,TGTGCCAGCAGCTTAGTGGGACACCACAATCAGCCCCAGCATTTT,CASSLVGHHNQPQHF
many,TRBJ2-1,.,TRBV10-3,TGTGCCATCAGTGAACACCCTGAGCTGCCAGAGGGCAATGAGCAGTTCTTC,CAISEHPELPEGNEQFF
few,TRBJ2-5,TRBD1,TRBV20-1,TGCAGTGCTCAGGGGGCTGTAGAGACCCAGTACTTC,CSAQGAVETQYF
many,TRBJ2-7,.,TRBV5-4,TGTGCCAGCAGCCACTTTCAAGCTGGGGGGTACGAGCAGTACTTC,CASSHFQAGGYEQYF
many,TRBJ1-1,.,TRBV7-9,TGTGCCAGCAGCCTTGAGGCGAAGACAGGAGAAGCTTTCTTT,CASSLEAKTGEAFF
few,TRBJ2-3,TRBD1,TRBV13,TGTGCCAGCAGCCCCAATGGACAGGGAAGAGATACGCAGTATTTT,CASSPNGQGRDTQYF
many,TRBJ2-7,.,TRBV18,TGTGCCAGCTCACCACCGGGGAATAGCCCCTACGAGCAGTACTTC,CASSPPGNSPYEQYF
few,TRBJ2-1,.,TRBV6-1,TGTGCCAGCAGTTCCATCAGTGAGCAGTTCTTC,CASSSISEQFF
many,TRBJ2-1,.,TRBV6-4,TGTGCCAGCAGTTCACTGGTCACCAACAATGAGCAGTTCTTC,CASSSLVTNNEQFF
few,TRBJ2-5,.,TRBV10-3,TGTGCCATCAGTGCTAAGGGGCAAGAGACCCAGTACTTC,CAISAKGQETQYF
many,TRBJ2-4,.,TRBV5-1,TGCGCCAGCAGCTTAGAGGCCAAAAACATTCAGTACTTC,CASSLEAKNIQYF
many,TRBJ2-2,TRBD1,TRBV7-3,TGTGCCAGCAGCAAGGGACAGGGGGCCACCGGGGAGCTGTTTTTT,CASSKGQGATGELFF
many,TRBJ2-7,.,TRBV5-4,TGTGCCAGCAGCTTGGCCCCCGCTAGCTACGAGCAGTACTTC,CASSLAPASYEQYF
many,TRBJ2-4,.,TRBV12-3/TRBV12-4,TGTGCCAGCAATGCTGACAGGTCTTACATTCAGTACTTC,CASNADRSYIQYF